This T cell receptor (beta chain) was sequenced for a study of cytomegalovirus exposure and HLA in healthy donors. TCRdb's table, derived via immunoSEQ multiplex PCR, lists solely in-frame clones and lacks some. This table holds 90,000 to 100,000 clones, roughly 92% found once. Trimming removed 6 bases from V and 3 bases from J; junction bases left unmatched: 13. Germline values: CDR1 LNHDA, CDR2 SQIVND (reference sequence). The CDR3 extends over 17 amino acids. Overall study results and limits: In vitro work confirmed that a few CMV-associated chains recognize CMV antigens.

A single count supports this clone. The antigen is undetermined. Input material: PBMCs. The V call is TRBV19, the J call TRBJ2-1; TRBD2 agrees at 8 bases. The receptor was isolated from a woman aged 30 to 39 in good health and CMV-seropositive. CDR3 in amino acids: CASRSRPGLGGYNEQFF. The CDR3 DNA reads as TGTGCCAGTAGAAGCAGACCGGGACTAGGAGGCTACAATGAGCAGTTCTTC.